Listed here is a single T cell receptor beta chain. Antigen: not known. These data originate in a study of cytomegalovirus exposure and HLA in healthy donors. Study summary: HLA-typed donors were the source of about 85 million unique TCRs, which an early data release held. Notes on the study in general: V- and J-gene trimming in TCR beta was tied to a missense DCLRE1C variant by an analysis performed later. TCR beta chains numbering more than 150 were designated cytomegalovirus-associated.

PCR amplification relied on 60 Vbeta primers (plus 13 Jbeta primers). Clones were read by immunoSEQ multiplex PCR, and TCRdb kept only the in-frame ones, dropping some. The profile shows 150,000 to 180,000 clones, around 80% of them singletons. The CDR3 runs 14 residues. The junction had 5 bases not matched to a gene; V was cut back by 1 base and J by 8 bases. Germline V lookup: CDR1 SEHNR, CDR2 FQNEAQ (reference sequence). The rearrangement uses TRBV7-9 and TRBJ2-1; 7 bases are shared with TRBD1. What was sequenced was PBMCs. The sequence was collected from a woman in her forties in good health and CMV-seronegative. CDR3 DNA: TGTGCCAGCAGCTTAGACAGGGGTAGTGATGAGCAGTTCTTC. Protein: CASSLDRGSDEQFF. The full variable domain, rest sourced from reference TRBV7-9 and TRBJ2-1, is DTGVSQNPRHKITKRGQNVTFRCDPISEHNRLYWYRQTLGQGPEFLTYFQNEAQLEKSRLLSDRFSAERPKGSFSTLEIQRTEQGDSAMYLCASSLDRGSDEQFFGPGTRLTVL.